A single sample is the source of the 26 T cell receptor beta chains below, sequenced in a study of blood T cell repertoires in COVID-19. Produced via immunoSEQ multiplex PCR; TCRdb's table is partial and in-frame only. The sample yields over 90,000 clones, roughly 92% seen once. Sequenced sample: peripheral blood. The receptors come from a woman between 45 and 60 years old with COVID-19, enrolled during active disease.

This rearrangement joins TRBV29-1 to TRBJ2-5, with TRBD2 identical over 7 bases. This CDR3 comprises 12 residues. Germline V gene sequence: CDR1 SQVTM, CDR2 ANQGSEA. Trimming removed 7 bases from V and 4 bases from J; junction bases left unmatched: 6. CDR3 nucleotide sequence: TGCAGCGCAGATAAGCGGGGAGAGACCCAGTACTTC. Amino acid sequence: CSADKRGETQYF.

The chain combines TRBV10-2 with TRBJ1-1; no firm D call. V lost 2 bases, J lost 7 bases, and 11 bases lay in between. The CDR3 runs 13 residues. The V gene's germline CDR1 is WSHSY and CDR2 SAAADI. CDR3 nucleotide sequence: TGCGCCAGCAGTGAGGCCCTACCCCTTGAAGCTTTCTTT. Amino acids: CASSEALPLEAFF.

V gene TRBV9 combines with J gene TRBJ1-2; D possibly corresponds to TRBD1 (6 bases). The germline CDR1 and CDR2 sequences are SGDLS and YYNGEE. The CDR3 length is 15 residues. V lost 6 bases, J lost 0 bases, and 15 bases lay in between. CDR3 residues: CASTETGQSNYGYTF. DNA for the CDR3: TGTGCCAGCACCGAGACTGGACAGTCTAACTATGGCTACACCTTC.

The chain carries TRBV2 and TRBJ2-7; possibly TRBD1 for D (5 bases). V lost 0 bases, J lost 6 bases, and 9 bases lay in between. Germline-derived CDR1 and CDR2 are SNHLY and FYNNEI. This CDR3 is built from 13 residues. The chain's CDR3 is CASSEAQGAEQYF. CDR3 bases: TGTGCCAGCAGTGAAGCGCAAGGGGCCGAGCAGTACTTC.

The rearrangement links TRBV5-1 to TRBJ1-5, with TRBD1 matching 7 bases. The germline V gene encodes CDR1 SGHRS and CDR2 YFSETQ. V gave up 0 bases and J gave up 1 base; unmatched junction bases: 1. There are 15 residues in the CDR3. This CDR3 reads CASSLGQGSNQPQHF. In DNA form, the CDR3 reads TGCGCCAGCAGCTTGGGACAGGGAAGCAATCAGCCCCAGCATTTT.

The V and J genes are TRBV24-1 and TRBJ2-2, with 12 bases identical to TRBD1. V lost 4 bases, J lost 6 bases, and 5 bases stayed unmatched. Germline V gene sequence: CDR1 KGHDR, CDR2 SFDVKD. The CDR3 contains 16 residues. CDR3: CATSEGTGGAAGELFF. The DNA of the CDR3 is TGTGCCACCAGTGAAGGGACAGGGGGCGCGGCCGGGGAGCTGTTTTTT.

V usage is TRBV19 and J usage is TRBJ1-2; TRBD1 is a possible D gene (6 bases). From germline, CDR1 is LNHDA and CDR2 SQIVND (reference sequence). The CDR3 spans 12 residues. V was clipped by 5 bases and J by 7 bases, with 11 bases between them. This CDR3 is CASSLGQSGYTF. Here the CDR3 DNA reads TGTGCCAGTAGTCTCGGACAGAGTGGCTACACCTTC.

CDR3 coding DNA: TGTGCCAGCTCACCGGGGGCCCAATCTCCGCGGGATGGCTACACCTTC. Translated: CASSPGAQSPRDGYTF. The chain combines TRBV18 with TRBJ1-2; D is possibly TRBD1 (6 bases). Trimming left V 3 bases short and J 6 bases short, with 20 bases between. There are 16 residues in the CDR3. The germline gives CDR1 KGHSH, CDR2 LQKENI.

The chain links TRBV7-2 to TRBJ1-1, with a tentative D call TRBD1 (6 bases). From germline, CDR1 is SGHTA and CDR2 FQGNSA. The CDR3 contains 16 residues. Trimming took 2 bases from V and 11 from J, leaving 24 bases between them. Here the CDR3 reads CASSLRGAGARSRAFF. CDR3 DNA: TGTGCCAGCAGCTTAAGGGGGGCGGGGGCGCGATCTCGCGCTTTCTTT. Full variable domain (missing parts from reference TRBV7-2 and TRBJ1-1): GAGVSQSPSNKVTEKGKDVELRCDPISGHTALYWYRQSLGQGLEFLIYFQGNSAPDKSGLPSDRFSAERTGGSVSTLTIQRTQQEDSAVYLCASSLRGAGARSRAFFGQGTRLTVV.

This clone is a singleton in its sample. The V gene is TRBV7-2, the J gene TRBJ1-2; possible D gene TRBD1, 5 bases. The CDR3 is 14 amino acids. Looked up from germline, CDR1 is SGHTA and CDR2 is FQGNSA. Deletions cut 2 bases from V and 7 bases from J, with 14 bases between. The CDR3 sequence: CASSLPPDTGGYTF. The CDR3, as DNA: TGTGCCAGCAGCTTACCTCCGGACACCGGTGGCTACACCTTC.

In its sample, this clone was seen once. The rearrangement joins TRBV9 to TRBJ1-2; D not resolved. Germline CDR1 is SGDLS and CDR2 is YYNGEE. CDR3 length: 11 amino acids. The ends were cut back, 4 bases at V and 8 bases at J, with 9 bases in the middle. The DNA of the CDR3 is TGTGCCAGCAGCTCCCAAATCGGCTACACCTTC. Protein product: CASSSQIGYTF.

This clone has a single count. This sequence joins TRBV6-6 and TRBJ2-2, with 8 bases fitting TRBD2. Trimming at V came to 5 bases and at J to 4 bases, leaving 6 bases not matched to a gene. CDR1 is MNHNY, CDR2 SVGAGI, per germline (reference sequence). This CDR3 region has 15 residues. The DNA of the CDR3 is TGTGCCAGCAGTCCCGGACTAGCCTCCACCGGGGAGCTGTTTTTT. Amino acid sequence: CASSPGLASTGELFF.

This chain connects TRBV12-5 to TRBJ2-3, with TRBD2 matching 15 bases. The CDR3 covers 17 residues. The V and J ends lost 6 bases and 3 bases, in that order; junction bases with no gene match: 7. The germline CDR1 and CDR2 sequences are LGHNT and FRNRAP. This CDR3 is CASGSGLAGGKTDTQYF. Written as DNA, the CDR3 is TGTGCTAGTGGATCGGGACTAGCGGGGGGTAAGACAGATACGCAGTATTTT.

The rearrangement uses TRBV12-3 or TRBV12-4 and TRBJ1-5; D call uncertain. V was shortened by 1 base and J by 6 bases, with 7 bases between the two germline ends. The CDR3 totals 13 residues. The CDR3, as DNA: TGTGCCAGCAGTTTAGGGGAGGGTCAGCCCCAGCATTTT. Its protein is CASSLGEGQPQHF.

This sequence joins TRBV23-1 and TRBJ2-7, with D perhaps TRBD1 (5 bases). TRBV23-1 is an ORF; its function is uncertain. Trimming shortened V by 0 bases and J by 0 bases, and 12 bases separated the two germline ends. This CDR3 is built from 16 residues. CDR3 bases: TGCGCCAGCAGTCAATCGTGGCAGGGCGGCTCCTACGAGCAGTACGTC. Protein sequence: CASSQSWQGGSYEQYV.

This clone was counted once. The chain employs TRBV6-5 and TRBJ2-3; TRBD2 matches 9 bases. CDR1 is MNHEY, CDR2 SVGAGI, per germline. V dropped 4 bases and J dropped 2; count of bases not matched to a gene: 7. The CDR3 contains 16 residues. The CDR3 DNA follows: TGTGCCAGCAGTTCCCATAGCGGGGGAGTCACAGATACGCAGTATTTT. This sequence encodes CASSSHSGGVTDTQYF.

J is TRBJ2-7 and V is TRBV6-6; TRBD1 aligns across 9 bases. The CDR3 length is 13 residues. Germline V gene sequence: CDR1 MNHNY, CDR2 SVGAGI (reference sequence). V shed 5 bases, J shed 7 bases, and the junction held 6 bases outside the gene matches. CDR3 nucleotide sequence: TGTGCCAGCAGTCCAACAGGGGGCGGGGAGCAGTACTTC. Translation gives CASSPTGGGEQYF.

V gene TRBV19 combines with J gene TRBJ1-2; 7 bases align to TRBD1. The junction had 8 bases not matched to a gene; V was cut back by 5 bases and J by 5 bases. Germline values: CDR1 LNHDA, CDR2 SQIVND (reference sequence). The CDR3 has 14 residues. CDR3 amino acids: CASSSLGTDYGYTF. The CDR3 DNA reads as TGTGCCAGTAGTTCGCTCGGGACAGATTATGGCTACACCTTC.

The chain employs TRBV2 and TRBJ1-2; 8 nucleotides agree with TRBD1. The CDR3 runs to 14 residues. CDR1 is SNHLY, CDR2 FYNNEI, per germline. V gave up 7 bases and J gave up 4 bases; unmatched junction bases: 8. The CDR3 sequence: CASTMDREAYGYTF. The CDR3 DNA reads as TGTGCCAGCACTATGGACAGGGAGGCCTATGGCTACACCTTC.

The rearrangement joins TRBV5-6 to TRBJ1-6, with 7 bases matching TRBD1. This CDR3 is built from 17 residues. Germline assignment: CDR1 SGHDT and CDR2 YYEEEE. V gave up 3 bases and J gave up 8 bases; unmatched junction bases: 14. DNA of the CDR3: TGTGCCAGCAGCTACCCGACAGGGCCGGCCATGGATTCACCCCTCCACTTT. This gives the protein CASSYPTGPAMDSPLHF. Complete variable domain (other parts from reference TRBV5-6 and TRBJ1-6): DAGVTQSPTHLIKTRGQQVTLRCSPKSGHDTVSWYQQALGQGPQFIFQYYEEEERQRGNFPDRFSGHQFPNYSSELNVNALLLGDSALYLCASSYPTGPAMDSPLHFGNGTRLTVT.

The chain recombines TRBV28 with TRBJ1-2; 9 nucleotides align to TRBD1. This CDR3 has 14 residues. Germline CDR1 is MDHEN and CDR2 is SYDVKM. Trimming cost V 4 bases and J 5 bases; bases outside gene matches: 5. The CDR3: CASSSWTGEYGYTF. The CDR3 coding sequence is TGTGCCAGCAGTTCATGGACAGGGGAGTATGGCTACACCTTC.

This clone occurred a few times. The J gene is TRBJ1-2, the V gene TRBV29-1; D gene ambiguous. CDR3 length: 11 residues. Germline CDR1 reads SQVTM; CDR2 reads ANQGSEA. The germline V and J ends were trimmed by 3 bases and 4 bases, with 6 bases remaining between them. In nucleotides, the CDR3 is TGCAGCGTTGAGGAGGGCTATGGCTACACCTTC. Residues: CSVEEGYGYTF. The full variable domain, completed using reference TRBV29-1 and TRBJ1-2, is SAVISQKPSRDICQRGTSLTIQCQVDSQVTMMFWYRQQPGQSLTLIATANQGSEATYESGFVIDKFPISRPNLTFSTLTVSNMSPEDSSIYLCSVEEGYGYTFGSGTRLTVV.

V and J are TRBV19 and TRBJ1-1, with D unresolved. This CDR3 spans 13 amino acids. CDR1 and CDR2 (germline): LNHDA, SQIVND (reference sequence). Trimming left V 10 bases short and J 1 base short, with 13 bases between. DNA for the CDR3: TGTGCCACCACCCCGCCCAGGAACACTGAAGCTTTCTTT. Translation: CATTPPRNTEAFF.

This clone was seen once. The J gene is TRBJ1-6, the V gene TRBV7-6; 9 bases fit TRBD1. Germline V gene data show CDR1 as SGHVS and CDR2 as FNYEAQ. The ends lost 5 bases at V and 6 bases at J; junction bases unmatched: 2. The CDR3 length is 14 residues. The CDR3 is CASSPGQGNSPLHF. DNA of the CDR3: TGTGCCAGCAGCCCGGGACAGGGTAATTCACCCCTCCACTTT.

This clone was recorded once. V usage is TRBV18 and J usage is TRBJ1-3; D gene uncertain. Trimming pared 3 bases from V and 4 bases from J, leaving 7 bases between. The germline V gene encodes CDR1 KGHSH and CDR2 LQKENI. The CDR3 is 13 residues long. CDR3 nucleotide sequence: TGTGCCAGCTCACCTCCCCAGGGAAACACCATATATTTT. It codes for CASSPPQGNTIYF.

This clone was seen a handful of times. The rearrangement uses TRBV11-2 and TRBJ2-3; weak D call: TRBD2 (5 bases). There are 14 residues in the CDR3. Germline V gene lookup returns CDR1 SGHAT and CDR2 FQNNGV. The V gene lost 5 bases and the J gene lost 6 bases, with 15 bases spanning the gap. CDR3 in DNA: TGTGCCAGCAGCATAGGGATAGCGCGGGATACGCAGTATTTT. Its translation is CASSIGIARDTQYF.